This entry concerns a single T cell receptor beta chain. The data were taken from a study of blood T cell repertoires in COVID-19. At the level of the study: Whether acute or convalescent, the COVID-19 samples came from the United States, Italy and Spain. The analysed material was cDNA or gDNA that came from T cells, B-cell-depleted T cells, or PBMCs.

Germline V gene sequence: CDR1 KGHSH, CDR2 LQKENI. The CDR3 extends over 13 amino acids. V was clipped by 4 bases and J by 9 bases; unmatched bases: 3. Generated by immunoSEQ multiplex PCR, the TCRdb table keeps only in-frame clones and is missing some. The sample shows approximately 150,000 clones, 70% to 90% of them seen only once. This chain links TRBV18 with TRBJ2-7; 13 bases match TRBD2. The sequenced sample was PBMCs or T cells enriched from blood (not recorded which). The sequence came from a woman aged 45-60 years with acute COVID-19. CDR3 region: CASSLGTSGVQYF. CDR3 DNA sequence: TGTGCCAGCTCACTGGGGACTAGCGGGGTGCAGTACTTC.